The next 5 T cell receptor beta chains were all read from a single sample in a study of metastatic and nonmetastatic thyroid tumors. TCRdb re-called the PCR reads with MiXCR. The data contain about 7,600 clones, 20% to 30% of them singletons. Every patient underwent thyroid surgery untreated. Sequencing was performed on adjacent normal tissue. These receptors all stem from a female donor with papillary thyroid cancer or a benign thyroid nodule (not recorded which). Some clones in this sample may be carry-over from other donors' samples.

Of note for this clone: The junction departs from the called germline gene at one end, perhaps through a read error. The V call is TRBV27, the J call TRBJ2-2, with 7 bases fitting TRBD2. The CDR3 loop spans 16 amino acids. Looked up from germline, CDR1 is MNHEY and CDR2 is SMNVEV (reference sequence). DNA of the CDR3: TGTGCCAGCAGTCCGCTAGCGGAGTGGAAGACCGGGGAGCTATTTTTT. Protein: CASSPLAEWKTGELFF.

This clone was counted a few times. Germline is not matched at one junction end, which may reflect a read error. The CDR3 bases are TGTGCCGGCAGTTACTCGAGTCCAGCGGGAGGTTATGAGCAGTACTTC. It encodes CAGSYSSPAGGYEQYF. J is TRBJ2-7 and V is TRBV6-6; 9 positions agree with TRBD2. The CDR3 is 16 residues long. Germline V gene sequence: CDR1 MNHNY, CDR2 SVGAGI (reference sequence).

This clone is judged medium-sized. The chain employs TRBV30 and TRBJ1-4; 7 bases map to TRBD1. J gave up 7 bases and V 4 bases, and 6 bases lay outside the gene matches. The length of the CDR3 is 13 residues. Germline-derived CDR1 and CDR2 are GTSNPN and SVGIG (reference sequence). The CDR3 spells CAWKQGVSEKLFF. CDR3 in DNA: TGTGCCTGGAAGCAGGGGGTCTCTGAAAAACTGTTTTTT. Together with reference TRBV30 and TRBJ1-4, the CDR3 gives the full variable domain: SQTIHQWPATLVQPVGSPLSLECTVEGTSNPNLYWYRQAAGRGLQLLFYSVGIGQISSEVPQNLSASRPQDRQFILSSKKLLLSDSGFYLCAWKQGVSEKLFFGSGTQLSVL.

A word on this clone: The CDR3 end shows no conserved phenylalanine or tryptophan, and so a read error is likely. The V call is TRBV28, the J call TRBJ2-3; D is possibly TRBD2 (7 bases). The CDR3 is 14 amino acids. Germline lookup yields CDR1 MDHEN and CDR2 SYDVKM. The CDR3 sequence: CDSTRAGAWDTQYL. The DNA for the CDR3 is TGTGACAGCACCCGCGCGGGGGCATGGGATACGCAGTATTTG.

Many counts were recorded for this clone. This could be a read error, since a much larger clone is one nucleotide away. Other nucleotide sequences from this sample produce the same CDR3. The chain uses TRBV15 and TRBJ2-2; possible D gene TRBD1, 5 bases. Trimming shortened V by 5 bases and J by 4 bases, and 11 bases separated the two germline ends. The CDR3 is 14 amino acids. The germline gives CDR1 LNHNV, CDR2 YYDKDF (reference sequence). The CDR3 nucleotides read TGTGCCACCAGCGGAGCTAGGGGCACCGGGGAGCTGTTTTTT. Its translation is CATSGARGTGELFF.